A single sample is the source of the 8 T cell receptor beta chains below, sequenced in a study of a mutant IDH1 vaccine in newly diagnosed glioma. These receptors' targets are unknown. Time point indicated: week 11, during vaccination. Each vaccine dose was 300 ug of mutant IDH1 20-mer peptide, with topical imiquimod. Data came from immunoSEQ multiplex PCR; TCRdb stores just in-frame clones and leaves some out. This sample has approximately 61,000 clones, with about 80% found just once. The sequencing here drew on PBMCs, taken from a glioma patient whose treatment included an IDH1 peptide vaccine. These receptors were obtained from a man aged 45 to 65 with glioma.

The chain recombines TRBV5-5 with TRBJ2-7; D remains ambiguous. The length of the CDR3 is 16 residues. Per germline, CDR1 SGHKS and CDR2 YYEKEE (reference sequence). Deletions cut 4 bases from V and 3 bases from J, with 20 bases between. CDR3 sequence: CASSVDHRARDYEQYF. The CDR3 DNA sequence: TGTGCCAGCAGCGTAGATCACAGAGCCCGAGACTACGAGCAGTACTTC. Filled out from reference TRBV5-5 and TRBJ2-7, the complete variable domain reads DAGVTQSPTHLIKTRGQQVTLRCSPISGHKSVSWYQQVLGQGPQFIFQYYEKEERGRGNFPDRFSARQFPNYSSELNVNALLLGDSALYLCASSVDHRARDYEQYFGPGTRLTVT.

This clone occurred once. This chain connects TRBV6-1 to TRBJ1-4; D remains ambiguous. Deletions cut 3 bases from V and 7 bases from J, with 15 bases between. CDR1 MNHNS and CDR2 SASEGT come from the germline V gene. The CDR3 is 15 amino acids. The DNA for the CDR3 is TGTGCCAGCAGTGATTCGGAAAAGGGAGGTGAAAAACTGTTTTTT. Amino acids: CASSDSEKGGEKLFF.

The chain joins TRBV2 to TRBJ2-4; a weak D match, TRBD1 (6 bases). The ends were cut back, 4 bases at V and 9 bases at J, with 16 bases in the middle. The CDR3 extends over 14 amino acids. Germline CDR1 and CDR2: SNHLY and FYNNEI. The CDR3 nucleotides read TGTGCCAGCAGTGTCCGGGACAAAAAGGGCATTCAGTACTTC. Translated, it gives CASSVRDKKGIQYF.

A few counts support this clone. The rearrangement links TRBV4-3 to TRBJ2-2, with a weak D call TRBD2 (6 bases). The germline V and J ends were trimmed by 5 bases and 7 bases, with 14 bases remaining between them. The CDR3 totals 14 residues. CDR1 LGHNA and CDR2 YSLEER come from the germline V gene. CDR3 DNA sequence: TGCGCCAGCAGCACGAGACTAGTCGGCGGGGAGCTGTTTTTT. Residues: CASSTRLVGGELFF.

This clone was detected once. The chain combines TRBV4-1 with TRBJ1-2, with 7 bases matching TRBD1. This CDR3 is built from 15 residues. From germline, CDR1 is MGHRA and CDR2 YSYEKL. V shed 0 bases and J 5 bases; nucleotides not matched to a gene: 6. DNA of the CDR3: TGCGCCAGCAGCCAAGATCCGGGGACAGCATATGGCTACACCTTC. This gives the protein CASSQDPGTAYGYTF.

This chain uses TRBV18 with TRBJ1-2, with 7 bases that match TRBD1. J was trimmed by 8 bases and V by 6 bases; bases with no gene match: 12. The CDR3 has 14 residues. Germline V gene sequence: CDR1 KGHSH, CDR2 LQKENI. The CDR3 spells CASSRDRDEQGYTF. The DNA for the CDR3 is TGTGCCAGCTCCCGCGACAGGGACGAACAGGGCTACACCTTC.

The rearrangement links TRBV6-1 to TRBJ2-7, with D unresolved. The CDR3 is 11 residues long. Germline assignment: CDR1 MNHNS and CDR2 SASEGT. Trimming took off 7 bases at V and 3 bases at J, with 7 bases between the two ends. CDR3 region: CASMTSYEQYF. The DNA of the CDR3 is TGTGCCAGCATGACCAGCTACGAGCAGTACTTC.

V usage is TRBV14 and J usage is TRBJ1-2, with TRBD1 as a possible D gene (6 bases). V was trimmed by 3 bases and J by 5 bases, leaving 10 bases between them. The CDR3 loop spans 13 amino acids. Germline V gene sequence: CDR1 SGHDN, CDR2 FVKESK. The CDR3: CASSQGHSYGYTF. The CDR3 DNA follows: TGTGCCAGCAGCCAGGGACACAGTTATGGCTACACCTTC.